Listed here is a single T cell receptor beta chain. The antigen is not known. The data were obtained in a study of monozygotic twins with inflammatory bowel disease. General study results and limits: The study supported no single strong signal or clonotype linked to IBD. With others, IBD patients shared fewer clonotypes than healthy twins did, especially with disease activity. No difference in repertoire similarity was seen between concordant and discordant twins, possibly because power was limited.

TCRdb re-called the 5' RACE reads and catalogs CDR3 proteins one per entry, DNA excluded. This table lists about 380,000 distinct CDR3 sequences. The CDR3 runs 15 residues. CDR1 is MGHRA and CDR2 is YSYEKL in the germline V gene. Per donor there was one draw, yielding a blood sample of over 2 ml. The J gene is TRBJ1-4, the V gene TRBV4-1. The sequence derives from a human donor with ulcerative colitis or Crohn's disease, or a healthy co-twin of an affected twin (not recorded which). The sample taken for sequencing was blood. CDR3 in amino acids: CASSPGVIENEKLFF.